The T cell receptor (beta chain) under discussion was sequenced for a study of T cells in Graves' hyperthyroidism and ophthalmopathy. TCR beta CDR3 sequences were amplified from RNA transcripts. Carried out on the TCR CDR3, a first-round RT-PCR used the HTBI primer set. TCRdb used MiXCR to reprocess the multiplex PCR reads, holding one entry per CDR3 protein. The sample comprises under 400,000 distinct CDR3 sequences, about 21% of which are singletons, and around 45% rests with the top ten. A remark on this clonotype: Its specificity is not known.

Among the patients, aged 18 to 65, hyperthyroidism was newly diagnosed and had lasted under 2 months. Clinical symptoms, serum thyroxine, TRAb, thyroid ultrasound and orbital computed tomography established diagnosis. CDR3 length: 16 residues. V was pared by 5 bases and J by 0 bases, with 8 bases of the junction left unmatched. Germline CDR1 and CDR2: MNHEY and SVGEGT. Overall study results and limits: For ophthalmopathy, model prediction preceded onset by a median 6.5 months.

The clonotype originates from a woman aged 50 to 60 with Graves' hyperthyroidism. Specimen: blood. The V and J genes are TRBV6-2 or TRBV6-3 and TRBJ2-7, with 9 positions matching TRBD1. CDR3 sequence reads: CASSVPQGAISYEQYF. Here the CDR3 DNA reads TGTGCCAGCAGTGTTCCACAGGGGGCTATCTCCTACGAGCAGTACTTC.